One and the same sample provided the 14 T cell receptor beta chains below, sequenced in a study of blood T cell repertoires in COVID-19. Here immunoSEQ multiplex PCR was the method, and the copy in TCRdb shows in-frame clones only, minus some. The sample has about 140,000 clones, roughly 86% seen once. The sample taken for sequencing was peripheral blood. These receptors all come from a woman aged 55 to 70 with acute or convalescent COVID-19.

The chain joins TRBV24-1 to TRBJ2-1; 9 nucleotides match TRBD1. The ends lost 1 base at V and 2 bases at J; junction bases unmatched: 2. CDR1 and CDR2 (germline): KGHDR, SFDVKD. The CDR3 covers 16 residues. The CDR3 loop reads CATSDFRTGAYNEQFF. The CDR3 region has the DNA TGTGCCACCAGTGATTTTCGGACAGGGGCCTACAATGAGCAGTTCTTC.

This clone is a singleton in its sample. The chain couples TRBV28 to TRBJ2-3; possibly TRBD1 for D (5 bases). Trimming removed 5 bases from V and 2 bases from J, with 14 bases in between. This CDR3 comprises 15 residues. In germline, CDR1 is MDHEN, CDR2 SYDVKM. CDR3 amino acids: CASSGAKGITDTQYF. The CDR3 DNA reads as TGTGCCAGCAGTGGGGCGAAAGGGATCACAGATACGCAGTATTTT.

This clone was picked up one time. CDR3 residues: CASSPLGTGEGGELFF. The DNA of the CDR3 is TGTGCCAGCTCACCATTAGGGACAGGAGAAGGCGGGGAGCTGTTTTTT. V gene TRBV18 combines with J gene TRBJ2-2; 8 bases line up with TRBD1. Per the germline V gene, CDR1 is KGHSH and CDR2 is LQKENI. The V and J ends lost 2 bases and 7 bases, in that order; junction bases with no gene match: 9. This CDR3 is built from 16 residues.

The chain uses TRBV4-1 and TRBJ1-1, with 9 nucleotides matching TRBD1. The J segment lost 7 bases and the V segment lost 4 bases, leaving 7 bases of the junction unmatched. The CDR3 is 14 residues long. Per the germline V gene, CDR1 is MGHRA and CDR2 is YSYEKL. CDR3 nucleotide sequence: TGCGCCAGCAGCCGAGAGACAGGGGGAAGTGAAGCTTTCTTT. It codes for CASSRETGGSEAFF.

The chain recombines TRBV19 with TRBJ2-7; possibly TRBD2 for D (6 bases). Trimming pared 5 bases from V and 3 bases from J, leaving 11 bases between. Germline CDR1 LNHDA, CDR2 SQIVND (reference sequence). The CDR3 is 13 residues long. CDR3 in amino acids: CASSPGDFYEQYF. For the CDR3, the DNA is TGTGCCAGTAGTCCCGGGGACTTCTACGAGCAGTACTTC.

This clone has more than one count but fewer than ten. The chain links TRBV6-1 to TRBJ2-7; D is unresolved. From germline, CDR1 is MNHNS and CDR2 SASEGT. This CDR3 region has 11 residues. V was cut by 5 bases and J by 4 bases, with 6 bases left in between. The CDR3 is CASSTAYEQYF. The CDR3 coding sequence is TGTGCCAGCAGTACAGCTTACGAGCAGTACTTC.

The chain recombines TRBV5-6 with TRBJ1-2; D is perhaps TRBD1 (6 bases). Germline-derived CDR1 and CDR2 are SGHDT and YYEEEE. Trimming left V 1 base short and J 6 bases short, with 13 bases between. This CDR3 comprises 14 residues. Here the CDR3 DNA reads TGTGCCAGCAGCTTGCATTCAGGGGTCGATGGCTACACCTTC. As protein: CASSLHSGVDGYTF.

J is TRBJ1-5 and V is TRBV25-1, with D unresolved. Trimming took off 0 bases at V and 10 bases at J, with 13 bases between the two ends. Germline CDR1 and CDR2: MGHDK and SYGVNS. There are 14 residues in the CDR3. CDR3 in DNA: TGTGCCAGCAGTGAATATAACTCCGTGAGTCCCCAGCATTTT. Translated: CASSEYNSVSPQHF.

The chain employs TRBV19 and TRBJ2-1, with TRBD2 matching 8 bases. This CDR3 contains 17 residues. With V trimmed by 0 bases and J by 2 bases, 6 bases remained unmatched. The germline gives CDR1 LNHDA, CDR2 SQIVND (reference sequence). CDR3 bases: TGTGCCAGTAGTATAGATAAGATAGCGGGGACCTACAATGAGCAGTTCTTC. Amino acid sequence: CASSIDKIAGTYNEQFF.

This clone was detected only a few times. This rearrangement joins TRBV7-9 to TRBJ2-2; tentative D call: TRBD2 (7 bases). Germline-derived CDR1 and CDR2 are SEHNR and FQNEAQ (reference sequence). The V and J ends lost 5 bases and 4 bases respectively, with 17 bases between them. This CDR3 contains 16 residues. The CDR3 is CASSRWAGAFTGELFF. The CDR3 coding sequence is TGTGCCAGCAGCCGTTGGGCGGGGGCCTTCACCGGGGAGCTGTTTTTT.

The CDR3 DNA follows: TGTGCCAGCAGCGTAGAAAAGACGGGGGGAGAGACCCAGTACTTC. This encodes CASSVEKTGGETQYF. The rearrangement joins TRBV9 to TRBJ2-5, with 7 bases aligning to TRBD2. The CDR3 spans 15 residues. V dropped 0 bases and J dropped 4; count of bases not matched to a gene: 6. The V gene's germline CDR1 is SGDLS and CDR2 YYNGEE. The variable domain in full, completed from reference TRBV9 and TRBJ2-5, reads DSGVTQTPKHLITATGQRVTLRCSPRSGDLSVYWYQQSLDQGLQFLIQYYNGEERAKGNILERFSAQQFPDLHSELNLSSLELGDSALYFCASSVEKTGGETQYFGPGTRLLVL.

The chain combines TRBV7-9 with TRBJ1-1, with unresolved D. CDR3 length: 14 amino acids. The ends were cut back, 3 bases at V and 1 base at J, with 9 bases in the middle. Germline-derived CDR1 and CDR2 are SEHNR and FQNEAQ (reference sequence). The CDR3 region is CASSLTPPNTEAFF. For the CDR3, the DNA is TGTGCCAGCAGCTTGACTCCCCCGAACACTGAAGCTTTCTTT.

V and J are TRBV11-2 and TRBJ2-1, with 11 positions matching TRBD2. The CDR3 contains 18 residues. Germline trimming cut 3 bases from V and 3 bases from J; bases unmatched to any gene: 10. The germline gives CDR1 SGHAT, CDR2 FQNNGV. CDR3 amino acids: CASSLSLAGEFFYNEQFF. Written as DNA, the CDR3 is TGTGCCAGCAGCTTGTCACTAGCGGGGGAGTTTTTCTACAATGAGCAGTTCTTC.

This clone was recorded once. V is TRBV6-5 and J is TRBJ1-3; unclear D gene. V was shortened by 4 bases and J by 0 bases, with 13 bases between the two germline ends. The CDR3 sequence is 16 residues long. Germline values: CDR1 MNHEY, CDR2 SVGAGI. CDR3 coding DNA: TGTGCCAGCAGTTCCGGACTACCGAGCTCTGGAAACACCATATATTTT. It yields the protein CASSSGLPSSGNTIYF.